One sample yielded the 22 T cell receptor beta chains listed below, sequenced in a study of blood T cell repertoires in COVID-19 (TCRdb year 2020). Libraries were constructed by the immunoSEQ multiplex PCR assay. The table was pulled from immuneACCESS by TCRdb, which kept in-frame rearrangements only. Such tables lose some clones; where checked, under half of the loss comes from unresolved V genes, and the rest has no known cause. In all, the sample holds approximately 210,000 clones, and 75% to 85% of those were seen once. Roughly 4.3% of the sample rests with the top ten. Material for sequencing was PBMCs or T cells enriched from blood (not recorded which). These receptors were collected from a man aged 25-40 years with acute COVID-19.

This clone was counted between two and nine times. In nucleotides, the CDR3 is TGTGCCATCCCACTTTGGACTAGCGGCGTCGGGGAGCTGTTTTTT. It specifies CAIPLWTSGVGELFF. V usage is TRBV3-1 (or the pseudogene TRBV3-2) and J usage is TRBJ2-2, with 10 nucleotides matching TRBD2. After removal of 10 bases from V and 7 bases from J, the junction contained 12 bases not matched to a gene. The CDR3 is 15 amino acids. The germline gives CDR1 LGHDT, CDR2 YNNKEL (reference sequence).

This clone has just one count. The V call is TRBV15, the J call TRBJ2-7; 7 positions agree with TRBD2. V gave up 7 bases and J gave up 9 bases; unmatched junction bases: 12. CDR1 and CDR2 from the germline V gene are LNHNV and YYDKDF (reference sequence). CDR3 length: 13 residues. CDR3 sequence: CATTPAGSTGQYF. The CDR3 coding sequence is TGTGCCACCACCCCAGCGGGGTCAACCGGGCAGTACTTC.

The CDR3 protein is CASEFSGLYNEQFF. The CDR3, as DNA: TGTGCCAGCGAATTCAGCGGCCTTTACAATGAGCAGTTCTTC. The chain employs TRBV2 and TRBJ2-1, with a possible D match to TRBD2 (5 bases). Between the trimmed V and J ends, which lost 8 bases and 4 bases, there was a span of 15 bases. The CDR3 has 14 residues. CDR1 SNHLY and CDR2 FYNNEI come from the germline V gene.

The V and J genes are TRBV25-1 and TRBJ1-2; 8 positions match TRBD1. Germline lookup yields CDR1 MGHDK and CDR2 SYGVNS. V dropped 5 bases and J dropped 4; count of bases not matched to a gene: 9. This CDR3 has 15 amino acids. Here the CDR3 reads CASSRGQGSGYGYTF. CDR3 sequence (DNA): TGTGCCAGCAGTAGAGGACAGGGTTCAGGCTATGGCTACACCTTC.

This clone was seen more than once but under ten times. J is TRBJ1-4 and V is TRBV24-1, with D unclear. V dropped 6 bases and J dropped 6 bases, with 10 bases sitting between them. Per the germline V gene, CDR1 is KGHDR and CDR2 is SFDVKD. The CDR3 sequence is 13 residues long. The CDR3: CATSRQYHEKLFF. The DNA of the CDR3 is TGTGCCACCAGTAGACAATACCATGAAAAACTGTTTTTT.

The chain carries TRBV6-5 and TRBJ1-2, with D perhaps TRBD1 (5 bases). Germline V gives CDR1 MNHEY, CDR2 SVGAGI. The CDR3 loop spans 16 amino acids. Between the trimmed V and J ends, which lost 0 bases and 7 bases, there was a span of 18 bases. In nucleotides, the CDR3 is TGTGCCAGCAGTTACTCGAGGTCAGGGATGACATTTGGCTACACCTTC. It specifies CASSYSRSGMTFGYTF.

The rearrangement links TRBV6-6 to TRBJ1-4, with D maybe TRBD1 (5 bases). This CDR3 is built from 11 residues. Germline V CDR1 and CDR2: MNHNY, SVGAGI (reference sequence). V was pared by 8 bases and J by 4 bases, with 5 bases between. CDR3 bases: TGTGCCAGCCAGGGTAATGAAAAACTGTTTTTT. This codes for CASQGNEKLFF.

V usage is TRBV7-2 and J usage is TRBJ2-5; 8 positions match TRBD2. CDR1 is SGHTA and CDR2 is FQGNSA in the germline V gene. There are 15 residues in the CDR3. V dropped 1 base and J dropped 4; count of bases not matched to a gene: 5. DNA for the CDR3: TGTGCCAGCAGCTTAGGAGCGGGGGTCGGAGAGACCCAGTACTTC. Protein: CASSLGAGVGETQYF.

CDR3 in DNA: TGTGCCAGCAGTCCAGGGTTTGGCGTTTTCACAGATACGCAGTATTTT. This codes for CASSPGFGVFTDTQYF. The chain uses TRBV27 and TRBJ2-3, with a weak D call TRBD1 (5 bases). The CDR3 sequence is 16 residues long. Germline CDR1 is MNHEY and CDR2 is SMNVEV (reference sequence). Trimming left V 5 bases short and J 2 bases short, with 17 bases between.

The CDR3 is CSVYGGGAGNTIYF. The CDR3 region has the DNA TGCAGCGTATATGGAGGGGGCGCAGGAAACACCATATATTTT. The chain links TRBV29-1 to TRBJ1-3; 7 nucleotides align to TRBD1. Losses at the gene ends were 6 bases for V and 4 bases for J; bases not matched to a gene: 9. Germline V gives CDR1 SQVTM, CDR2 ANQGSEA. CDR3 size: 14 residues.

J is TRBJ1-2 and V is TRBV5-1; perhaps TRBD1 as D (5 bases). The CDR3 is 15 residues long. Germline-derived CDR1 and CDR2 are SGHRS and YFSETQ. The V end was cut by 4 bases, the J end by 0 bases, with 13 bases between. The CDR3 nucleotides read TGCGCCAGCAGCCCATCGGCAGGGTCTAACTATGGCTACACCTTC. Encoded protein: CASSPSAGSNYGYTF. Complete variable domain (other parts from reference TRBV5-1 and TRBJ1-2): KAGVTQTPRYLIKTRGQQVTLSCSPISGHRSVSWYQQTPGQGLQFLFEYFSETQRNKGNFPGRFSGRQFSNSRSEMNVSTLELGDSALYLCASSPSAGSNYGYTFGSGTRLTVV.

J is TRBJ1-3 and V is TRBV6-5, with TRBD1 as a possible D gene (6 bases). CDR1 is MNHEY, CDR2 SVGAGI, per germline. This CDR3 comprises 15 residues. Trimming removed 7 bases at V and 7 bases at J, with 20 bases between. The CDR3 DNA is TGTGCCAGCACCTCCCCGGGGGGCCCTCGGAACACCATATATTTT. Protein: CASTSPGGPRNTIYF.

The CDR3 region has the DNA TGTGCCAGCAGTGAGATGGGACTAGATGAACCGTTCTTC. Amino acids: CASSEMGLDEPFF. The chain links TRBV25-1 to TRBJ2-1, with 8 nucleotides matching TRBD2. CDR1 is MGHDK, CDR2 SYGVNS, per germline. CDR3 length: 13 residues. V shed 3 bases and J 15 bases; nucleotides not matched to a gene: 10.

The chain has TRBV7-3 and TRBJ2-7; D remains ambiguous. Germline V gives CDR1 SGHTA, CDR2 FQGTGA. The CDR3 has 13 residues. Trimming took off 1 base at V and 7 bases at J, with 11 bases between the two ends. CDR3 in DNA: TGTGCCAGCAGCTTAAACCTGGCGGATGAGCAGTACTTC. Translation: CASSLNLADEQYF.

This chain links TRBV10-3 with TRBJ2-7; D is possibly TRBD2 (6 bases). Trimming took off 0 bases at V and 5 bases at J, with 11 bases between the two ends. The CDR3 runs 14 residues. Germline V gene data show CDR1 as ENHRY and CDR2 as SYGVKD. The CDR3 DNA reads as TGTGCCATCAGTGAGTCAGGAGGGGACCACGAGCAGTACTTC. Translating it yields CAISESGGDHEQYF.

This chain joins TRBV24-1 and TRBJ1-2; tentative D call: TRBD1 (6 bases). CDR1 is KGHDR and CDR2 is SFDVKD in the germline V gene. V dropped 3 bases and J dropped 4 bases, with 14 bases sitting between them. CDR3 size: 15 residues. This chain's CDR3 is CATSDGGQPFYGYTF. For the CDR3, the DNA is TGTGCCACCAGTGATGGCGGACAGCCTTTCTATGGCTACACCTTC.

The rearrangement joins TRBV19 to TRBJ1-6; a possible D gene is TRBD1 (5 bases). Germline CDR1 is LNHDA and CDR2 is SQIVND (reference sequence). Between the trimmed V and J ends, which lost 3 bases and 8 bases, there was a span of 8 bases. The CDR3 has 13 amino acids. CDR3 coding DNA: TGTGCCAGTAGTATCTTAGGGGATTCACCCCTCCACTTT. Its translation is CASSILGDSPLHF.

The chain joins TRBV3-1 (or the pseudogene TRBV3-2) to TRBJ2-7; possible D gene TRBD1, 7 bases. Germline V CDR1 and CDR2: LGHDT, YNNKEL (reference sequence). This CDR3 spans 16 amino acids. The V and J ends lost 3 bases and 7 bases respectively, with 22 bases between them. In nucleotides, the CDR3 is TGTGCCAGCAGCCATGATCGAATGGAGGGGGCGGAGGAGCAGTACTTC. Translating gives CASSHDRMEGAEEQYF.

The chain carries TRBV5-4 and TRBJ1-6; D gene uncertain. Germline V gene lookup returns CDR1 SGHNT and CDR2 YYREEE (reference sequence). With 4 bases removed from V and 0 bases from J, the gap between germline ends came to 11 bases. This CDR3 is built from 16 residues. In nucleotides, the CDR3 is TGTGCCAGCAGCAAAAGCTCGATCTCCTATAATTCACCCCTCCACTTT. Its protein is CASSKSSISYNSPLHF.

The chain links TRBV19 to TRBJ1-5; the match to TRBD1 covers 7 bases. The germline gives CDR1 LNHDA, CDR2 SQIVND (reference sequence). The V gene end was trimmed by 2 bases and the J gene end by 12 bases; junction bases not matched to a gene: 19. This CDR3 has 17 residues. CDR3 amino acids: CASSISATGVGGKGQHF. In DNA, the CDR3 is TGTGCCAGTAGTATATCCGCCACAGGGGTGGGGGGTAAGGGCCAGCATTTT.

This clone showed up many times. The chain couples TRBV7-9 to TRBJ1-2; D is undetermined. Trimming left V 0 bases short and J 7 bases short, with 15 bases between. Germline assignment: CDR1 SEHNR and CDR2 FQNEAQ (reference sequence). This CDR3 contains 15 residues. CDR3 loop: CASSLASAPEGGYTF. The CDR3 bases are TGTGCCAGCAGCTTAGCCTCTGCGCCCGAGGGTGGCTACACCTTC.

The chain recombines TRBV7-9 with TRBJ1-1, with 9 bases matching TRBD1. CDR3 size: 15 residues. The J segment lost 5 bases and the V segment lost 5 bases, leaving 9 bases of the junction unmatched. CDR1 is SEHNR and CDR2 is FQNEAQ in the germline V gene (reference sequence). CDR3: CASSAPTGGDTEAFF. In DNA form, the CDR3 reads TGTGCCAGCAGCGCCCCGACAGGGGGGGATACTGAAGCTTTCTTT.